These 24 T cell receptor beta chains were all obtained from the same sample, sequenced in a study of T cells in Graves' hyperthyroidism and ophthalmopathy. TCR beta CDR3 sequences were amplified from RNA transcripts. When the TCR CDR3 underwent first-round RT-PCR, the HTBI primer set was used. TCRdb re-called the multiplex PCR reads through MiXCR, storing one row per CDR3 protein. This table has 350,000 to 450,000 distinct CDR3 sequences, about a sixth appearing once. Specimen: blood. The receptors were gathered from a young woman with Graves' hyperthyroidism that later progressed to Graves' ophthalmopathy.

This clonotype was counted a few times. The V and J genes are TRBV6-4 and TRBJ2-3; 7 positions agree with TRBD1. V gave up 7 bases and J gave up 2 bases; unmatched junction bases: 12. This CDR3 is built from 16 residues. Looked up from germline, CDR1 is MRHNA and CDR2 is SNTAGT. DNA for the CDR3: TGTGCCAGCATCGCCCAGAGGGACAGAGTCACAGATACGCAGTATTTT. This encodes CASIAQRDRVTDTQYF.

This clonotype was seen at least ten times. The genes are TRBV10-3 and TRBJ1-1; D possibly corresponds to TRBD1 (6 bases). Trimming stripped 6 bases from V and 10 bases from J, with 12 bases between. CDR3 size: 11 residues. Germline V gene sequence: CDR1 ENHRY, CDR2 SYGVKD. In DNA form, the CDR3 reads TGTGCCATCAGAGATACAGGGTTAGCTTTCTTT. Encoded protein: CAIRDTGLAFF.

This clonotype was seen at least ten times. J is TRBJ2-1 and V is TRBV10-3; 8 nucleotides align to TRBD1. The CDR3 length is 13 residues. J was trimmed by 10 bases and V by 8 bases; bases with no gene match: 10. Germline lookup yields CDR1 ENHRY and CDR2 SYGVKD. CDR3 sequence: CAIRAGAGGEQFF. The CDR3 DNA is TGTGCCATCCGGGCCGGCGCAGGGGGCGAGCAGTTCTTC.

Concerning this clonotype: One junction end does not reproduce the germline sequence, and a read error may be involved. This CDR3 reads CATRDRTFTDTQCF. CDR3 DNA: TGTGCCACCCGGGACAGGACTTTCACAGATACGCAGTGTTTT. The rearrangement uses TRBV19 and TRBJ2-3; TRBD1 aligns across 8 bases. CDR3 length equals 14 residues. CDR1 and CDR2 from the germline V gene are LNHDA and SQIVND (reference sequence).

This clonotype was counted ten times or more. This sequence joins TRBV2 and TRBJ1-5; D perhaps matches TRBD1 (5 bases). The germline CDR1 and CDR2 sequences are SNHLY and FYNNEI. V was trimmed by 1 base and J by 0 bases, leaving 7 bases between them. The CDR3 is 15 residues long. The CDR3 DNA is TGTGCCAGCAGTGAAGGAGGGGATAGCAATCAGCCCCAGCATTTT. Translating it yields CASSEGGDSNQPQHF.

The table lists this clonotype with a few counts. A much larger clone is a single base away; this may be a read error. V and J are TRBV6-9 and TRBJ2-5; no reliable D call. CDR1 MNHGY and CDR2 SVAAGI come from the germline V gene. This CDR3 has 12 residues. The CDR3 sequence is CASSYSRETQCF. CDR3 DNA sequence: TGTGCCAGCAGTTATTCTAGAGAGACCCAGTGCTTC.

This clonotype was seen once. V and J are TRBV28 and TRBJ2-1; 10 positions match TRBD2. The CDR3 is 17 residues long. CDR1 and CDR2 (germline): MDHEN, SYDVKM. J gave up 2 bases and V 6 bases, and 10 bases lay outside the gene matches. CDR3 sequence: CASSHGTSENTYNEQFF. The CDR3 DNA sequence: TGTGCCAGCAGCCACGGGACTAGCGAAAACACCTACAATGAGCAGTTCTTC.

This clonotype has at least ten counts. The chain is built from TRBV13 and TRBJ1-1; D is possibly TRBD1 (5 bases). CDR3 length equals 13 residues. CDR1 is PRHDT, CDR2 FYEKMQ, per germline (reference sequence). V lost 5 bases and J 1 base, leaving 8 bases between the germline ends. This CDR3 reads CASSPTENTEAFF. CDR3 DNA: TGTGCCAGCAGCCCGACAGAGAACACTGAAGCTTTCTTT.

Notes on this clonotype: The junction departs from germline at one end; a sequencing error may be responsible. The chain employs TRBV4-1 and TRBJ2-1; a possible D gene is TRBD1 (7 bases). The CDR3 contains 16 residues. CDR1 MGHRA and CDR2 YSYEKL come from the germline V gene. The CDR3 reads CASSQGYDREDNEQFF. As DNA, the CDR3 is TGTGCCAGCAGCCAAGGGTACGACAGGGAGGACAATGAGCAGTTCTTC.

Turning to this clonotype: A read error may produce the germline difference seen at one junction end. The chain is built from TRBV5-1 and TRBJ1-1, with a tentative D call TRBD1 (5 bases). Germline V gives CDR1 SGHRS, CDR2 YFSETQ. The length of the CDR3 is 15 residues. This chain's CDR3 is CASSLYKRGITEGFF. CDR3 nucleotides: TGCGCCAGCAGCTTATACAAGCGGGGGATCACTGAAGGTTTCTTT.

In regard to this clonotype: A read error is possible here, since a much larger clone lies one base away. V is TRBV29-1 and J is TRBJ2-3; D may be TRBD2 (6 bases). Per the germline V gene, CDR1 is SQVTM and CDR2 is ANQGSEA. The CDR3 runs to 18 residues. The CDR3 loop reads CGVQTPEGLEATTDTQYF. CDR3 nucleotides: TGCGGCGTTCAAACCCCGGAGGGTCTGGAGGCGACCACAGATACGCAGTATTTT.

The chain is built from TRBV18 and TRBJ2-3; tentative D call: TRBD2 (5 bases). The CDR3 totals 17 residues. The germline gives CDR1 KGHSH, CDR2 LQKENI. V lost 0 bases and J lost 5, with 18 bases in between. The CDR3, as DNA: TGTGCCAGCTCACCACCGTCAGGTGGGAGTGGCGGAGATACGCAGTATTTT. Translation: CASSPPSGGSGGDTQYF.

The chain carries TRBV28 and TRBJ1-2, with unresolved D. The V gene lost 6 bases and the J gene lost 2 bases, with 16 bases spanning the gap. Germline V lookup: CDR1 MDHEN, CDR2 SYDVKM. This CDR3 comprises 15 residues. The CDR3 sequence is CASSGLGPRNYGYTF. The DNA of the CDR3 is TGTGCCAGCAGCGGGTTGGGCCCTAGAAACTATGGCTACACCTTC.

In this sample, this clonotype turned up many times. V is TRBV2 and J is TRBJ1-1; no clear D. The CDR3 extends over 11 amino acids. V was clipped by 4 bases and J by 7 bases, with 7 bases between them. The germline CDR1 and CDR2 sequences are SNHLY and FYNNEI. CDR3 sequence: CASSVAGEAFF. The CDR3 coding sequence is TGTGCCAGCAGTGTGGCCGGTGAAGCTTTCTTT.

This clonotype has a count of ten or more. V gene TRBV15 combines with J gene TRBJ2-3; 14 bases are shared with TRBD2. This CDR3 is built from 18 residues. The V segment lost 8 bases and the J segment 4 bases; nucleotides outside the gene matches: 14. CDR1 is LNHNV and CDR2 is YYDKDF in the germline V gene (reference sequence). The CDR3 nucleotides read TGTGCCACCCGATCGCCCCCGGGACTAGCGGGAGTATCAGATACGCAGTATTTT. It yields the protein CATRSPPGLAGVSDTQYF.

This clonotype has just a few counts. This chain joins TRBV2 and TRBJ1-1, with 9 positions matching TRBD1. V gave up 4 bases and J gave up 5 bases; unmatched junction bases: 2. Germline CDR1 SNHLY, CDR2 FYNNEI. This CDR3 spans 13 amino acids. CDR3 sequence (DNA): TGTGCCAGCAGTGGGGACAGGGTAACTGAAGCTTTCTTT. Translation gives CASSGDRVTEAFF.

The chain uses TRBV27 and TRBJ1-2, with 8 bases identical to TRBD1. The germline V gene encodes CDR1 MNHEY and CDR2 SMNVEV (reference sequence). CDR3 size: 14 residues. The V gene end was trimmed by 6 bases and the J gene end by 8 bases; junction bases not matched to a gene: 11. The DNA of the CDR3 is TGTGCCAGCAGGGCGACAGGGGACTATGGAGGCTACACCTTC. Translation: CASRATGDYGGYTF.

V and J are TRBV2 and TRBJ1-3; D gene uncertain. The V and J ends lost 5 bases and 0 bases respectively, with 14 bases between them. The length of the CDR3 is 16 residues. Germline-derived CDR1 and CDR2 are SNHLY and FYNNEI. The CDR3 protein is CASSTNSPSSGNTIYF. The CDR3, as DNA: TGTGCCAGCAGTACCAACAGCCCGAGCTCTGGAAACACCATATATTTT.

This clonotype was picked up many times. The V and J genes are TRBV12-3 or TRBV12-4 and TRBJ2-1; TRBD1 is a possible D gene (8 bases). Trimming stripped 5 bases from V and 7 bases from J, with 18 bases between. The CDR3 totals 15 residues. Written as DNA, the CDR3 is TGTGCCAGCAGTCCTATAAAACAGGGGGGGAATGAGCAGTTCTTC. Protein sequence: CASSPIKQGGNEQFF.

Ten or more counts support this clonotype. The chain couples TRBV28 to TRBJ1-5, with D possibly TRBD1 on 6 matching bases. Germline V CDR1 and CDR2: MDHEN, SYDVKM. V was clipped by 0 bases and J by 7 bases, with 10 bases between them. The CDR3 contains 14 residues. The CDR3 reads CASSLWGGGQPQHF. CDR3 DNA sequence: TGTGCCAGCAGTTTATGGGGGGGCGGACAGCCCCAGCATTTT.

The V and J genes are TRBV29-1 and TRBJ2-1, with D possibly called TRBD1 or TRBD2 (5 bases each). Germline assignment: CDR1 SQVTM and CDR2 ANQGSEA. This CDR3 has 16 residues. V lost 1 base and J 2 bases, leaving 15 bases between the germline ends. CDR3 protein: CSVEGGHDSTYNEQFF. CDR3 bases: TGCAGCGTTGAAGGCGGGCATGACAGTACCTACAATGAGCAGTTCTTC.

This clonotype was detected ten times or more. This chain uses TRBV2 with TRBJ1-5; D is possibly TRBD1 (6 bases). Looked up from germline, CDR1 is SNHLY and CDR2 is FYNNEI. V gave up 3 bases and J gave up 16 bases, with 22 bases separating them. The CDR3 contains 14 residues. This chain's CDR3 is CASSDGFGGLFPHF. CDR3 DNA sequence: TGTGCCAGCAGTGATGGGTTCGGGGGGCTGTTCCCTCATTTT.

Remarks on this clonotype: Possible read error: a much larger clone is one base away. The chain has TRBV6-1 and TRBJ1-5, with TRBD1 as a possible D gene (5 bases). V lost 5 bases and J lost 9, with 17 bases in between. CDR1 is MNHNS, CDR2 SASEGT, per germline. This CDR3 comprises 14 residues. CDR3 nucleotide sequence: TGTGCCAGCAGTAAGTACAGGATAGCGGGGCCCCAGCATTTT. This translates into CASSKYRIAGPQHF.

This clonotype was recorded many times. V and J are TRBV28 and TRBJ2-7, with D hard to call. Trimming took off 3 bases at V and 1 base at J, with 4 bases between the two ends. CDR1 and CDR2 (germline): MDHEN, SYDVKM. There are 12 residues in the CDR3. The CDR3 DNA follows: TGTGCCAGCAGTTTCCATTCCTACGAGCAGTACTTC. Translated: CASSFHSYEQYF.